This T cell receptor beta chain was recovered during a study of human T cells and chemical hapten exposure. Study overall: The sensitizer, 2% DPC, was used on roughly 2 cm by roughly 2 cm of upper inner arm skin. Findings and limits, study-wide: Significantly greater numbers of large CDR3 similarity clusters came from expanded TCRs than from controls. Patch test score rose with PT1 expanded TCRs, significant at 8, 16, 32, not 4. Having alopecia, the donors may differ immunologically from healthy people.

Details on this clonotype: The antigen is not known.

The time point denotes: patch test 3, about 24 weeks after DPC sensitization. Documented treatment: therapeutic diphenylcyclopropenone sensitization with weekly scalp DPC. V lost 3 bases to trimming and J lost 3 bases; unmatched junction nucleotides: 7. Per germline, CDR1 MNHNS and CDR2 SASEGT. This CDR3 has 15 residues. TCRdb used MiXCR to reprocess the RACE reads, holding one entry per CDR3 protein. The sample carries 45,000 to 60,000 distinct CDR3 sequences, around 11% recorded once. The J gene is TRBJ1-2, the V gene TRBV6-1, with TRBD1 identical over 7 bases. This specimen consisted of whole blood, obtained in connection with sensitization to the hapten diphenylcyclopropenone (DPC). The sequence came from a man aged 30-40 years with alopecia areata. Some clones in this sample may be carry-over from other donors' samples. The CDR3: CASSDWDSTDYGYTF. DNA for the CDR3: TGTGCCAGCAGTGATTGGGACAGCACGGACTATGGCTACACCTTC.